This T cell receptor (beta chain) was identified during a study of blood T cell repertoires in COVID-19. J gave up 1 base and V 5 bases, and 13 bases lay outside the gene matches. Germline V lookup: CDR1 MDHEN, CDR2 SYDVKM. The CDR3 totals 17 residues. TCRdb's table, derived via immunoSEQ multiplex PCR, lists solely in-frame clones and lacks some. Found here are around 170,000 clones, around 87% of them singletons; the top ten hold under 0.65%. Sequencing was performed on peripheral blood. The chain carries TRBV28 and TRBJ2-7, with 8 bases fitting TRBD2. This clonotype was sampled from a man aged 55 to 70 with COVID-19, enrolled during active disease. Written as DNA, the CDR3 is TGTGCCAGCAGTGAAGCGGGGGCCGCGTTTTCATCCTACGAGCAGTACTTC. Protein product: CASSEAGAAFSSYEQYF. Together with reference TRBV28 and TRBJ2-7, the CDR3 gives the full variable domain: DVKVTQSSRYLVKRTGEKVFLECVQDMDHENMFWYRQDPGLGLRLIYFSYDVKMKEKGDIPEGYSVSREKKERFSLILESASTNQTSMYLCASSEAGAAFSSYEQYFGPGTRLTVT.